These 4 T cell receptor beta chains were all obtained from the same sample, sequenced in a study of cytomegalovirus exposure and HLA in healthy donors. The PCR used 60 Vbeta and 13 Jbeta primers. This table comes from immunoSEQ multiplex PCR, and its TCRdb copy is limited to in-frame clones, with some not included. The sample yields some 150,000 clones, roughly nine tenths seen once. Sequencing input: PBMCs. The receptors come from a woman in her twenties or thirties in good health and CMV-seronegative.

The J gene is TRBJ1-2, the V gene TRBV9, with 7 positions matching TRBD1. Trimming at V came to 5 bases and at J to 2 bases, leaving 9 bases not matched to a gene. The CDR3 length is 15 residues. Germline V gene lookup returns CDR1 SGDLS and CDR2 YYNGEE. CDR3 protein: CASRGRWTGNYGYTF. For the CDR3, the DNA is TGTGCCAGCAGGGGGAGATGGACAGGAAACTATGGCTACACCTTC.

The genes are TRBV6-9 and TRBJ2-7; 8 nucleotides line up with TRBD2. This CDR3 has 13 residues. V dropped 8 bases and J dropped 5; count of bases not matched to a gene: 8. CDR1 MNHGY and CDR2 SVAAGI come from the germline V gene. CDR3 amino acids: CASLRREEDEQYF. The CDR3 DNA follows: TGTGCCAGCCTAAGGCGGGAGGAAGACGAGCAGTACTTC.

The V and J genes are TRBV2 and TRBJ2-2; TRBD2 matches at 7 bases. The CDR3 has 15 residues. The germline V gene encodes CDR1 SNHLY and CDR2 FYNNEI. V shed 4 bases, J shed 6 bases, and the junction held 8 bases outside the gene matches. For the CDR3, the DNA is TGTGCCAGCAGTGCGTCGGGGGGATCCGCCGGGGAGCTGTTTTTT. This sequence encodes CASSASGGSAGELFF.

The V gene is TRBV5-4, the J gene TRBJ2-7; maybe TRBD1 (5 bases). Germline CDR1 is SGHNT and CDR2 is YYREEE (reference sequence). V gave up 4 bases and J gave up 2 bases, with 19 bases separating them. The CDR3 runs 16 residues. CDR3 protein: CASSPDAGPHAYEQYF. The CDR3, as DNA: TGTGCCAGCAGCCCCGACGCAGGGCCTCACGCCTACGAGCAGTACTTC.